Listed below are T cell receptor beta chains from one sample, sequenced in a study of neurological immune-mediated disorders. TCRdb called the 5' RACE reads again in MiXCR, with one record for every CDR3 protein. The sample yields 130,000 or so distinct CDR3 sequences, about 3.4% seen once. Material for sequencing was PBMCs. The receptors come from a woman younger than 45 with multiple sclerosis. The CDR3 runs from the conserved cysteine through the conserved F or W. The D gene is left open where the match is weak. Only some rows state a clone size, as once, few, many or a class for expanded clones.

.	TRBJ2-7	.	TRBV18	14	TGTGCCAGCTCACCTCAACCAAGGAGAGACGAGCAGTACTTC	CASSPQPRRDEQYF
.	TRBJ1-6	many	TRBV28	15	TGTGCCAGCAGTTTAATCGCAGGGGTTAATTCACCCCTCCACTTT	CASSLIAGVNSPLHF
TRBD1	TRBJ1-6	.	TRBV18	13	TGTGCCAGCTCGGATGGGACAGACTCACCCCTCCACTTT	CASSDGTDSPLHF
TRBD2	TRBJ2-1	many	TRBV12-3/TRBV12-4	15	TGTGCCAGCAGTTCTCCGGGACTAGTGGTCCTTGAGCAGTTCTTC	CASSSPGLVVLEQFF
TRBD1	TRBJ1-1	many	TRBV20-1	14	TGCAGTGCCCTCAAGACAGGGTGGGACACTGAAGCTTTCTTT	CSALKTGWDTEAFF
.	TRBJ2-5	many	TRBV15	15	TGTGCCACCAGCAGAGGTGGGGAGCTGCGCGAGACCCAGTACTTC	CATSRGGELRETQYF
.	TRBJ1-6	many	TRBV7-2	14	TGTGCCAGCAGCCTCAGGTCCCCCTCTTCACCCCTCCACTTT	CASSLRSPSSPLHF
TRBD2	TRBJ2-1	many	TRBV9	16	TGTGCCAGCAGCTTTAGCCCCCGGGAGGTCTACAATGAGCAGTTCTTC	CASSFSPREVYNEQFF
.	TRBJ2-3	many	TRBV20-1	17	TGCAGTGCTTCCGACTTCGGAGGACCGAGTTCTACAGATACGCAGTATTTT	CSASDFGGPSSTDTQYF
TRBD1	TRBJ2-1	many	TRBV7-2	15	TGTGCCAGCAGCTTGGACAGGGACTCCTACAATGAGCAGTTCTTC	CASSLDRDSYNEQFF
.	TRBJ2-1	many	TRBV6-5	12	TGTGCCAGCAGTTACTTGGGGTATGAGCAGTTCTTC	CASSYLGYEQFF
.	TRBJ2-7	.	TRBV29-1	16	TGCAGCGTTGAAGATCTAACGGGGGCCCTGAGAGGCGAGCAGTACTTC	CSVEDLTGALRGEQYF
.	TRBJ2-7	many	TRBV5-1	15	TGCGCCAGCAGCTTGTTGGGGGGCCCCGACTACGAGCAGTACTTC	CASSLLGGPDYEQYF
TRBD2	TRBJ2-7	many	TRBV20-1	16	TGCAGTGCTAGAGATGTGGAATCCGGGACTATAAGCGAGCAGTACTTC	CSARDVESGTISEQYF
.	TRBJ2-1	many	TRBV6-2/TRBV6-3	13	TGTGCCAGCAGTTCGTCACCCTCGCAGGAGCAGTTCTTC	CASSSSPSQEQFF
TRBD2	TRBJ2-3	many	TRBV20-1	14	TGCAGTGCCCGACCGGGACTAGCCACAGATACGCAGTATTTT	CSARPGLATDTQYF
.	TRBJ1-5	many	TRBV27	16	TGTGCCAGCAGTTTATCCGCCTACCTGAGGGACCAGCCCCAGCATTTT	CASSLSAYLRDQPQHF
TRBD1	TRBJ1-3	many	TRBV20-1	13	TGCAGTGTGGACAGGGCCCCTGGTAACACCATATATTTT	CSVDRAPGNTIYF
.	TRBJ2-7	many	TRBV12-3/TRBV12-4	14	TGTGCCAGCAGTTTGGTGCCTAGCTCCTACGAGCAGTACTTC	CASSLVPSSYEQYF
TRBD2	TRBJ2-2	few	TRBV9	14	TGTGCCAGCCGGCAGGGAGGGAATGCCGGGGAGCTGTTTTTT	CASRQGGNAGELFF
TRBD1	TRBJ2-6	many	TRBV7-8	18	TGTGCCAGCAGCCCCCTCCGGGACAGGAGATCTGGGGCCAACGTCCTGACTTTC	CASSPLRDRRSGANVLTF